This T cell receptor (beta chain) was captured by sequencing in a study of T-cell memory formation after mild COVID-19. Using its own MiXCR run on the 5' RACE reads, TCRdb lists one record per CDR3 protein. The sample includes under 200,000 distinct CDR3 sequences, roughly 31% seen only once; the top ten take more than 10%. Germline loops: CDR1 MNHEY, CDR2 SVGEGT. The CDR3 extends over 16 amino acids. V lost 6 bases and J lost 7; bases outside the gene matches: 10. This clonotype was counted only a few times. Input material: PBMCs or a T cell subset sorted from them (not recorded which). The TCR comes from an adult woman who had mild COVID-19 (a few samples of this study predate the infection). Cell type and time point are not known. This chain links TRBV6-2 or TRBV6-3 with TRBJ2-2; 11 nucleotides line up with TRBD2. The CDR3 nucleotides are TGTGCCAGCAGAACGACTAGCGGGGTTCGAAACGGGGAGCTGTTTTTT. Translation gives CASRTTSGVRNGELFF.